This TCR beta chain was documented in a study of blood T cell repertoires in COVID-19. As for the study in general: Acute and convalescent COVID-19 specimens originated in the United States, Italy and Spain.

Per the original methods: Nucleated cell number was recorded as an estimate derived from reference gene primer amplification. TCRdb's copy holds only in-frame clones and misses some; the assay was immunoSEQ multiplex PCR. The V and J calls and clone size come from that table; D and trimming were worked out from the DNA. The sample holds roughly 92,000 clones, more than 75% seen once. V gave up 2 bases and J gave up 3 bases, with 11 bases separating them. CDR1 is SNHLY and CDR2 is FYNNEI in the germline V gene. The CDR3 is made up of 14 amino acids. This receptor was taken from a human donor with acute or convalescent COVID-19. The donor label of this sample is uncertain. The material sequenced was peripheral blood. The chain is built from TRBV2 and TRBJ2-7; D is possibly TRBD1 (7 bases). CDR3 loop: CASSEQGGIYEQYF. The CDR3 DNA is TGTGCCAGCAGTGAACAGGGGGGAATCTACGAGCAGTACTTC.